This T cell receptor (beta chain) was recovered during a study of Tregs in tolerant kidney transplant recipients (dated by TCRdb to between 2018 and 2021). About the study as a whole: Transplants used related donors with nonmyeloablative bone marrow transplantation; mixed chimerism was transient in the human trials. Before combined kidney and bone marrow transplantation, this study identified donor-specific regulatory T cells using TCRbeta sequencing and then followed those same cells after transplant.

The study at large found these results: The study was constrained by small patient numbers, and validation of the findings is required in larger populations and under other immunosuppression protocols. The most biologically relevant and donor-specific TCRbeta repertoire appeared to be identified by expanding Tregs with activated donor B cells. Donor-specific Treg expansion was found to exceed global Treg expansion in tolerant patients, suggesting antigen-driven rather than nonspecific expansion. Biological reproducibility was not directly assessed, although technical replication error appeared to be minimal. PCR primers changed over time for some patients, so nucleotide-level comparison across those patients' samples was not possible.

For TCRbeta CDR3 sequencing, genomic DNA was extracted from sorted cells using the QIAGEN DNeasy Blood and Tissue Kit. High-throughput TCRbeta CDR3 sequencing, including PCR amplification with bias correction and internal controls, was performed commercially through immunoSEQ. Concerning the study's data processing: Unique productive TCRbeta sequences were defined by CDR3 nucleotide sequence where primers matched, otherwise by CDR3 amino acid sequence with Vbeta and Jbeta genes. To correct sorting error, sequences shared between sorted populations at a frequency ratio of 2:1 or less were removed; the rest were assigned to the higher population. Donor-reactive sequences were defined as at least 5-fold expanded in CFSE-low cells versus unstimulated cells, with frequency of at least 0.01% in CFSE-low cells. Jensen-Shannon divergence, calculated on the top 100 TCRbeta sequences ranked by frequency, was used to quantify repertoire divergence. For any sample with multiple sequencing runs, sorting error was corrected in each run separately before the runs were pooled. In TCRdb, the immuneACCESS table is reduced to in-frame sequences with V and J assigned. These tables do not hold every clone; where another copy was compared, an unresolved V gene accounts for under half, and the others remain unexplained. That table furnishes V, J and clone size, whereas the DNA furnished D and trimming. A total of fewer than 100,000 clones appear in this sample, more than 85% of them only once. The top ten constitute about 0.3% of the sample.

As to this clone: The specificity of this receptor is unknown. No base quality values were provided; no much bigger clone lies one nucleotide off.

What this sample's time point label stands for: blood sample drawn before combined kidney and bone marrow transplant. Unstimulated Tregs (CD4+CD25+CD127-), CD4+ non-Tregs (CD4+CD25-), CD4 and CD8 cells were FACS-sorted from thawed PBMCs. Thawed PBMCs were rested overnight at 37 degrees C with 150 to 200 IU/ml IL-2 before Treg sorting. Several combined kidney and bone marrow transplant recipients from the ITN036ST trial were included as patients, and samples were available only from these trial subjects. Healthy control blood was processed to PBMCs with a Ficoll density gradient and then cryopreserved, whereas patient PBMCs were collected both before and after transplant. Compared with germline, V lacks 6 bases and J lacks 1 base; bases without a gene match: 3. The germline V gene supplies CDR1 MNHEY and CDR2 SVGAGI. From the cysteine through the phenylalanine, the CDR3 covers 14 amino acids. The retained sequence is limited to the CDR3, 42 bases, with the frame set at the first base.

The sample was Tregs from blood, taken before the transplant. This chain joins TRBV6-5 to TRBJ2-3, with TRBD2 matching 8 junction bases. The TCR was taken from a human donor who received a combined kidney and bone marrow transplant. The CDR3 has the sequence CASRLAEGTDTQYF. The DNA is TGTGCCAGCAGACTAGCGGAAGGCACAGATACGCAGTATTTT.